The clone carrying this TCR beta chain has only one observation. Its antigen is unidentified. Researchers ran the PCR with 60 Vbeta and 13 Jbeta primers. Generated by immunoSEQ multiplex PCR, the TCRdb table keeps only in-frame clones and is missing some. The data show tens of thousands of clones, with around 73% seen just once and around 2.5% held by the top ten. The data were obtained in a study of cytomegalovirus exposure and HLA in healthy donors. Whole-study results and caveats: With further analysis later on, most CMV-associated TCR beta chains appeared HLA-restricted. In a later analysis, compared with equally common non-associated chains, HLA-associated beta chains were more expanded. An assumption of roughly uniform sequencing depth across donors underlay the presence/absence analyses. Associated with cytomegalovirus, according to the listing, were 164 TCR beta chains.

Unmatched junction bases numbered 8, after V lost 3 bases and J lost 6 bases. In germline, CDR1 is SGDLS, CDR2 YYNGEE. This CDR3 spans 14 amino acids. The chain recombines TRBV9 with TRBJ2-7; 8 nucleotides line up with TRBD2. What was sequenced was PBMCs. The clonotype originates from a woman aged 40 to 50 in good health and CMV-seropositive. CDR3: CASSGRGVVGEQYF. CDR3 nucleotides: TGTGCCAGCAGCGGGCGGGGGGTAGTTGGCGAGCAGTACTTC.